This T cell receptor beta chain was identified during a study of regulatory T cells in long-lasting Graves disease. General study results and limits: Preferential use of TRBV28, TRBJ1-2 and TRBJ2-5 was seen in persistent disease.

This CDR3 spans 14 amino acids. After removal of 0 bases from V and 7 bases from J, the junction contained 5 bases not matched to a gene. Germline V gene lookup returns CDR1 DFQATT and CDR2 SNEGSKA (reference sequence). Regarding time point: newly diagnosed GD, antithyroid drugs for less than 3 months. RNA isolated from PBMCs was used to make the TCR library. Blood from the periphery, about 9.7 milliliters in all, was drawn into EDTA tubes. CDR3-region Arm-PCR and iRepertoire HTBI primers produced the TCR beta libraries. TCRdb reprocessed the multiplex PCR reads via MiXCR and lists one record per CDR3 protein. The sample records around 450,000 distinct CDR3 sequences, approximately 15% being singletons. As concerns this clonotype: Antigen specificity is unknown.

These same data were also listed under a study on T cells in Graves' hyperthyroidism and ophthalmopathy.

The receptor was derived from a woman between 35 and 50 years old with Graves disease. V gene TRBV20-1 combines with J gene TRBJ1-5; 8 bases are shared with TRBD1. Sequences were derived from peripheral blood mononuclear cells (PBMCs), sampled at new diagnosis, from a patient treated with antithyroid drugs. The DNA for the CDR3 is TGCAGTGCTAGAGAGGGACAGGTAGGGCAGCCCCAGCATTTT. Translated: CSAREGQVGQPQHF.